The 31 T cell receptor beta chains listed next were all sequenced from one sample in a study of PD-1 blockade in mismatch repair-deficient tumors. Here immunoSEQ multiplex PCR was the method, and the copy in TCRdb shows in-frame clones only, minus some. Altogether about 120,000 clones are present, roughly 80% being singletons, with the ten largest covering roughly 4.5%. Sample: peripheral blood, taken approximately 14 months after starting pembrolizumab. Source of these receptors: an adult with mismatch repair-deficient cancer.

The chain combines TRBV5-4 with TRBJ2-5, with D hard to call. This CDR3 spans 14 amino acids. The germline CDR1 and CDR2 sequences are SGHNT and YYREEE (reference sequence). V lost 2 bases, J lost 2 bases, and 10 bases lay in between. The CDR3 bases are TGTGCCAGCAGCTTTGGAGCAGGTCAAGAGACCCAGTACTTC. Amino acid sequence: CASSFGAGQETQYF.

This chain links TRBV19 with TRBJ2-3, with TRBD2 identical over 9 bases. This CDR3 has 15 amino acids. With V trimmed by 4 bases and J by 0 bases, 2 bases remained unmatched. The germline CDR1 and CDR2 sequences are LNHDA and SQIVND (reference sequence). The CDR3 is CASSSGGESTDTQYF. The CDR3 nucleotides are TGTGCCAGTAGTAGCGGGGGGGAGAGCACAGATACGCAGTATTTT.

V gene TRBV4-1 combines with J gene TRBJ1-1, with unresolved D. This CDR3 contains 12 residues. Deletions cut 4 bases from V and 6 bases from J, with 9 bases between. Germline V gene data show CDR1 as MGHRA and CDR2 as YSYEKL. The CDR3 bases are TGCGCCAGCAGCCGGCCAGGCCCTGAAGCTTTCTTT. Protein product: CASSRPGPEAFF.

This clone has a single count. The rearrangement uses TRBV27 and TRBJ1-1; D remains ambiguous. Trimming removed 2 bases from V and 0 bases from J, with 4 bases in between. Germline V lookup: CDR1 MNHEY, CDR2 SMNVEV (reference sequence). This CDR3 has 13 amino acids. CDR3 residues: CASSLTLNTEAFF. The DNA for the CDR3 is TGTGCCAGCAGTTTAACTCTGAACACTGAAGCTTTCTTT.

On this clone: Additional DNA sequences in this sample encode the identical CDR3. The CDR3 region is CASSPGTVNTEAFF. DNA of the CDR3: TGTGCCAGCAGTCCCGGGACGGTGAACACTGAAGCTTTCTTT. V usage is TRBV27 and J usage is TRBJ1-1; TRBD1 is a possible D gene (5 bases). Trimming took off 5 bases at V and 0 bases at J, with 10 bases between the two ends. CDR3 length equals 14 residues. Per germline, CDR1 MNHEY and CDR2 SMNVEV (reference sequence).

This chain's CDR3 is CASSISRGNSDEQYF. Written as DNA, the CDR3 is TGCGCCAGCAGCATATCGCGGGGGAACTCGGACGAGCAGTACTTC. The genes are TRBV5-1 and TRBJ2-7, with 7 nucleotides matching TRBD2. J lost 5 bases, V lost 4 bases, and 12 bases had no gene match. Germline V gene data show CDR1 as SGHRS and CDR2 as YFSETQ. This CDR3 has 15 residues.

The genes are TRBV5-1 and TRBJ2-3; TRBD2 matches 12 bases. The CDR3 runs 15 residues. The trim removed 5 bases at V and 4 bases at J, leaving 5 bases unmatched. Germline CDR1 and CDR2: SGHRS and YFSETQ. The DNA of the CDR3 is TGCGCCAGCAGGAACGGACTAGCGGGACCAGATACGCAGTATTTT. Translating gives CASRNGLAGPDTQYF.

The J gene is TRBJ2-3, the V gene TRBV20-1; D gene ambiguous. V was cut by 6 bases and J by 0 bases, with 1 base left in between. The length of the CDR3 is 10 residues. Germline V gives CDR1 DFQATT, CDR2 SNEGSKA (reference sequence). DNA of the CDR3: TGCAGTGCCAGCACAGATACGCAGTATTTT. This sequence encodes CSASTDTQYF.

The chain recombines TRBV5-1 with TRBJ2-1; D possibly corresponds to TRBD1 (6 bases). Germline V gives CDR1 SGHRS, CDR2 YFSETQ. The CDR3 length is 14 residues. Trimming shortened V by 5 bases and J by 0 bases, and 9 bases separated the two germline ends. The CDR3 spells CASRKDSSYNEQFF. The CDR3 nucleotides are TGCGCCAGCAGGAAGGACAGCTCCTACAATGAGCAGTTCTTC.

This clone was detected once. The genes are TRBV7-9 and TRBJ2-2, with D perhaps TRBD1 or TRBD2 (5 bases each). The CDR3 loop spans 12 amino acids. Trimming shortened V by 3 bases and J by 7 bases, and 6 bases separated the two germline ends. Per the germline V gene, CDR1 is SEHNR and CDR2 is FQNEAQ (reference sequence). CDR3 in DNA: TGTGCCAGCAGCTTTGGGGGCGGGGAGCTGTTTTTT. This translates into CASSFGGGELFF.

In its sample, this clone was seen a few times. The chain carries TRBV18 and TRBJ1-5; no definite D call. The CDR3 consists of 12 residues. The germline V gene has CDR1 KGHSH and CDR2 LQKENI. V lost 5 bases and J lost 8, with 10 bases in between. The CDR3 nucleotides read TGTGCCAGCTCATCGACAAGGGAGCCCCAGCATTTT. Its protein is CASSSTREPQHF.

This clone was counted at least ten times. V gene TRBV29-1 combines with J gene TRBJ1-1; 11 bases line up with TRBD1. This CDR3 has 13 amino acids. Trimming removed 6 bases from V and 2 bases from J; junction bases left unmatched: 2. Germline V gives CDR1 SQVTM, CDR2 ANQGSEA. CDR3 sequence (DNA): TGCAGCGTGGGGACAGGGGGAAACACTGAAGCTTTCTTT. Residues: CSVGTGGNTEAFF.

About this clone: The sample carries other DNA sequences with the same CDR3. The J gene is TRBJ2-5, the V gene TRBV18; D unclear. With 3 bases removed from V and 4 bases from J, the gap between germline ends came to 6 bases. This CDR3 is 12 amino acids long. CDR1 and CDR2 from the germline V gene are KGHSH and LQKENI. CDR3 sequence reads: CASSPQGETQYF. The CDR3 DNA reads as TGTGCCAGCTCACCTCAAGGAGAGACCCAGTACTTC. Full variable domain (outside the CDR3, taken from reference TRBV18 and TRBJ2-5): NAGVMQNPRHLVRRRGQEARLRCSPMKGHSHVYWYRQLPEEGLKFMVYLQKENIIDESGMPKERFSAEFPKEGPSILRIQQVVRGDSAAYFCASSPQGETQYFGPGTRLLVL.

V and J are TRBV18 and TRBJ2-1, with 8 bases identical to TRBD2. The CDR3 is 15 amino acids. V shed 4 bases and J 0 bases; nucleotides not matched to a gene: 2. Germline values: CDR1 KGHSH, CDR2 LQKENI. CDR3 DNA: TGTGCCAGCTCACTTAGCGGGACCTCCTACAATGAGCAGTTCTTC. Protein sequence: CASSLSGTSYNEQFF.

The chain joins TRBV7-2 to TRBJ2-1, with a tentative D call TRBD2 (6 bases). Germline loops: CDR1 SGHTA, CDR2 FQGNSA. The germline V and J ends were trimmed by 4 bases and 7 bases, with 17 bases remaining between them. This CDR3 region has 15 residues. The CDR3 protein is CASSSLSRSGNEQFF. The DNA of the CDR3 is TGTGCCAGCAGCTCGCTATCGAGGAGCGGGAATGAGCAGTTCTTC.

V usage is TRBV6-5 and J usage is TRBJ2-7; 7 bases fit TRBD1. The V gene end was trimmed by 0 bases and the J gene end by 2 bases; junction bases not matched to a gene: 7. The CDR3 length is 16 residues. The V gene's germline CDR1 is MNHEY and CDR2 SVGAGI. The CDR3 reads CASSYSTTGKTYEQYF. For the CDR3, the DNA is TGTGCCAGCAGTTACTCAACGACAGGGAAGACCTACGAGCAGTACTTC.

At least ten counts were recorded for this clone. This rearrangement joins TRBV5-4 to TRBJ2-2; 13 positions match TRBD2. The CDR3 extends over 16 amino acids. The trim removed 4 bases at V and 6 bases at J, leaving 6 bases unmatched. Per germline, CDR1 SGHNT and CDR2 YYREEE (reference sequence). CDR3 in amino acids: CASSPGTSGISGELFF. CDR3 nucleotides: TGTGCCAGCAGCCCAGGGACTAGCGGGATCTCCGGGGAGCTGTTTTTT.

The V gene is TRBV2, the J gene TRBJ2-2; D is unresolved. This CDR3 contains 15 residues. In germline, CDR1 is SNHLY, CDR2 FYNNEI. Trimming shortened V by 7 bases and J by 3 bases, and 15 bases separated the two germline ends. This chain's CDR3 is CASTPSRADTGELFF. In DNA, the CDR3 is TGTGCCAGCACTCCCTCAAGAGCCGACACCGGGGAGCTGTTTTTT.

This chain connects TRBV11-2 to TRBJ2-1, with 8 positions matching TRBD1. This CDR3 is built from 18 residues. Germline loops: CDR1 SGHAT, CDR2 FQNNGV. The V gene end was trimmed by 5 bases and the J gene end by 6 bases; junction bases not matched to a gene: 18. CDR3 DNA sequence: TGTGCCAGCAGCGTGGAGTTCTTCCAGGGGGCGGGAAGCAATGAGCAGTTCTTC. Translated, it gives CASSVEFFQGAGSNEQFF.

This clone was detected only once. The rearrangement links TRBV5-6 to TRBJ1-1; D unresolved. Germline V gene lookup returns CDR1 SGHDT and CDR2 YYEEEE. This CDR3 has 13 residues. V lost 4 bases and J 1 base, leaving 8 bases between the germline ends. The CDR3 DNA reads TGTGCCAGCAGCAGAGACCCGAACACTGAAGCTTTCTTT. Translated: CASSRDPNTEAFF.

This chain connects TRBV25-1 to TRBJ1-2; 7 positions agree with TRBD1. With 7 bases clipped from V and 4 bases from J, the junction kept 6 bases outside the gene matches. The CDR3 contains 13 residues. The germline V gene has CDR1 MGHDK and CDR2 SYGVNS. DNA for the CDR3: TGTGCCAGCACCGCGACAGGGTTCTATGGCTACACCTTC. Its translation is CASTATGFYGYTF.

The chain combines TRBV7-6 with TRBJ1-1; 8 nucleotides match TRBD1. CDR1 is SGHVS, CDR2 FNYEAQ, per germline. The ends lost 5 bases at V and 10 bases at J; junction bases unmatched: 15. The CDR3 extends over 15 amino acids. CDR3 sequence reads: CASSDGSQGAGGAFF. The CDR3 bases are TGTGCCAGCAGCGACGGAAGCCAGGGGGCAGGGGGAGCTTTCTTT.

V gene TRBV14 combines with J gene TRBJ1-1, with no clear D. The V end lost 1 base, the J end lost 4 bases, and 16 bases lay between the germline ends. Germline-derived CDR1 and CDR2 are SGHDN and FVKESK. CDR3 length: 16 amino acids. The CDR3 DNA reads TGTGCCAGCAGCCAAGTGCCTCTCGTGAGATCCACTGAAGCTTTCTTT. It is translated as CASSQVPLVRSTEAFF.

CDR3 loop: CASSFGSNYGYTF. In DNA form, the CDR3 reads TGTGCCAGCAGTTTTGGCAGTAACTATGGCTACACCTTC. V is TRBV28 and J is TRBJ1-2; D gene uncertain. Germline V gene sequence: CDR1 MDHEN, CDR2 SYDVKM. With 3 bases removed from V and 1 base from J, the gap between germline ends came to 6 bases. There are 13 residues in the CDR3.

V usage is TRBV19 and J usage is TRBJ1-1; D not resolved. Between the trimmed V and J ends, which lost 7 bases and 3 bases, there was a span of 6 bases. Germline V lookup: CDR1 LNHDA, CDR2 SQIVND (reference sequence). This CDR3 region has 11 residues. The CDR3, as DNA: TGTGCCAGTATCTTCCACACTGAAGCTTTCTTT. Translated: CASIFHTEAFF.

The chain couples TRBV7-3 to TRBJ2-7; 9 positions match TRBD2. Germline CDR1 reads SGHTA; CDR2 reads FQGTGA. After removal of 6 bases from V and 6 bases from J, the junction contained 9 bases not matched to a gene. The CDR3 has 14 residues. The CDR3 DNA reads TGTGCCAGCAGTTTTAGCGGGAGCAGCGGCGAGCAGTACTTC. As protein: CASSFSGSSGEQYF.

CDR3 in amino acids: CASSPGQSPQETQYF. Here the CDR3 DNA reads TGTGCCAGCAGCCCCGGACAGAGCCCTCAAGAGACCCAGTACTTC. The rearrangement joins TRBV6-4 to TRBJ2-5; D perhaps matches TRBD1 (6 bases). Trimming removed 6 bases from V and 2 bases from J, with 16 bases in between. This CDR3 comprises 15 residues. CDR1 is MRHNA and CDR2 is SNTAGT in the germline V gene.

Sample share makes this clone medium-sized. The gene calls are TRBV7-9 and TRBJ2-3, with a weak D call TRBD2 (6 bases). This CDR3 spans 15 amino acids. Trimming stripped 5 bases from V and 0 bases from J, with 12 bases between. Germline CDR1 SEHNR, CDR2 FQNEAQ (reference sequence). The CDR3 region is CASSLSGSSTDTQYF. The CDR3 bases are TGTGCCAGCAGCCTAAGCGGGTCTAGCACAGATACGCAGTATTTT.

The chain recombines TRBV6-6 with TRBJ2-7, with D unclear. V was cut by 4 bases and J by 3 bases, with 7 bases left in between. The CDR3 extends over 12 amino acids. The germline V gene has CDR1 MNHNY and CDR2 SVGAGI (reference sequence). In nucleotides, the CDR3 is TGTGCCAGCAGTTCCAAACTCTACGAGCAGTACTTC. This encodes CASSSKLYEQYF.

The chain joins TRBV28 to TRBJ1-2; D is possibly TRBD1 (5 bases). V gave up 4 bases and J gave up 11 bases, with 23 bases separating them. The CDR3 sequence is 15 residues long. The germline gives CDR1 MDHEN, CDR2 SYDVKM. The CDR3 DNA reads as TGTGCCAGCAGTTCCCCCCGCGGGGGAAAGTCTTGGTACACCTTC. This gives the protein CASSSPRGGKSWYTF.

The chain is built from TRBV9 and TRBJ2-1; D is uncertain. CDR1 and CDR2 from the germline V gene are SGDLS and YYNGEE. V gave up 4 bases and J gave up 5 bases, with 13 bases separating them. This CDR3 has 14 residues. The CDR3 sequence: CASSLGSLDNEQFF. The DNA for the CDR3 is TGTGCCAGCAGCCTCGGGTCCCTTGACAATGAGCAGTTCTTC.